A single sample gave rise to the 14 T cell receptor beta chains below, sequenced in a study of patients and donors after allogeneic stem cell transplantation. MiXCR was run by TCRdb on the RT-PCR reads, yielding one entry per CDR3 protein. The data contain about a million distinct CDR3 sequences, roughly 18% of them singletons. The specimen sequenced was blood, either unsorted or a sorted T cell fraction (not recorded which). All receptors come from a human donor who was either an allogeneic HSCT recipient or a stem cell or donor lymphocyte infusion donor (not recorded which). It is not recorded whose cells these are; they may come from a transplant donor.

This clonotype was counted between two and nine times. The chain is built from TRBV12-3 or TRBV12-4 and TRBJ2-2, with D hard to call. CDR3 length: 12 residues. V dropped 6 bases and J dropped 9 bases, with 11 bases sitting between them. For the CDR3, the DNA is TGTGCCAGCAGCCACCCCGGGTGGGAGCTGTTTTTT. The encoded protein is CASSHPGWELFF.

V is TRBV20-1 and J is TRBJ1-5; 10 nucleotides match TRBD1. CDR3 length: 14 residues. From germline, CDR1 is DFQATT and CDR2 SNEGSKA (reference sequence). Germline trimming cut 6 bases from V and 6 bases from J; bases unmatched to any gene: 8. The CDR3 protein is CSAERQGARQPQHF. Here the CDR3 DNA reads TGCAGTGCCGAGAGACAGGGGGCGCGTCAGCCCCAGCATTTT.

This chain connects TRBV18 to TRBJ1-1; D unclear. From germline, CDR1 is KGHSH and CDR2 LQKENI. Trimming shortened V by 3 bases and J by 0 bases, and 11 bases separated the two germline ends. The CDR3 sequence is 15 residues long. The CDR3: CASSPSTHLNTEAFF. DNA for the CDR3: TGTGCCAGCTCACCTAGCACCCACTTGAACACTGAAGCTTTCTTT.

The genes are TRBV15 and TRBJ1-1; 9 nucleotides match TRBD1. V lost 1 base and J lost 5; bases outside the gene matches: 5. The CDR3 spans 15 residues. CDR1 and CDR2 from the germline V gene are LNHNV and YYDKDF (reference sequence). As DNA, the CDR3 is TGTGCCACCAGCAGAGGTGTGGGACAGGGAACTGAAGCTTTCTTT. It is translated as CATSRGVGQGTEAFF.

The rearrangement joins TRBV10-3 to TRBJ2-5, with D tentatively TRBD1 (6 bases). The germline V and J ends were trimmed by 3 bases and 5 bases, with 13 bases remaining between them. Germline V gene sequence: CDR1 ENHRY, CDR2 SYGVKD. This CDR3 has 14 amino acids. CDR3 sequence reads: CAISDVQGTETQYF. CDR3 bases: TGTGCCATCAGTGATGTCCAGGGGACGGAGACCCAGTACTTC.

This clonotype was recorded a few times. The chain is built from TRBV7-2 and TRBJ1-2; no definite D call. V gave up 2 bases and J gave up 0 bases, with 10 bases separating them. The germline V gene encodes CDR1 SGHTA and CDR2 FQGNSA. This CDR3 is built from 15 residues. CDR3 loop: CASSLRQNANYGYTF. The CDR3 nucleotides read TGTGCCAGCAGCTTACGCCAGAACGCTAACTATGGCTACACCTTC.

Points on this clonotype: Sequence at one end of the junction differs from germline and may be a read error. The V call is TRBV2, the J call TRBJ2-1; 13 bases line up with TRBD2. Germline CDR1 and CDR2: SNHLY and FYNNEI. This CDR3 has 15 residues. DNA for the CDR3: TGTGCCAGCAGAGAAGGACTAGCGGGAGTCAATGAGCAGTTCTTC. Translation gives CASREGLAGVNEQFF. Full variable domain (rest looked up from reference TRBV2 and TRBJ2-1): EPEVTQTPSHQVTQMGQEVILRCVPISNHLYFYWYRQILGQKVEFLVSFYNNEISEKSEIFDDQFSVERPDGSNFTLKIRSTKLEDSAMYFCASREGLAGVNEQFFGPGTRLTVL.

This rearrangement joins TRBV5-6 to TRBJ1-3, with a tentative D call TRBD1 (5 bases). The CDR3 has 15 residues. Germline CDR1 and CDR2: SGHDT and YYEEEE. The ends were cut back, 4 bases at V and 1 base at J, with 12 bases in the middle. The CDR3 nucleotides read TGTGCCAGCAGCCCCGGGACGATGTCTGGAAACACCATATATTTT. Translated, it gives CASSPGTMSGNTIYF.

This clonotype was picked up one time. V usage is TRBV7-8 and J usage is TRBJ2-3; D tentatively reads TRBD1 or TRBD2 (5 bases each). V gave up 7 bases and J gave up 2 bases, with 13 bases separating them. The CDR3 runs to 14 residues. Germline V gene sequence: CDR1 SGHVS, CDR2 FQNEAQ. The CDR3 coding sequence is TGTGCCAGCATGGTGGGGGATTTCACAGATACGCAGTATTTT. Its protein product is CASMVGDFTDTQYF.

The chain uses TRBV20-1 and TRBJ1-1; tentatively, D is TRBD1 (5 bases). The CDR3 spans 14 residues. Between the trimmed V and J ends, which lost 3 bases and 1 base, there was a span of 12 bases. Germline V gene sequence: CDR1 DFQATT, CDR2 SNEGSKA (reference sequence). The CDR3 coding sequence is TGCAGTGCTAGGAGGGGACGGCAGAACACTGAAGCTTTCTTT. Protein sequence: CSARRGRQNTEAFF.

In its sample, this clonotype was seen a few times. The V call is TRBV2, the J call TRBJ2-7, with D hard to call. Per germline, CDR1 SNHLY and CDR2 FYNNEI. Trimming shortened V by 6 bases and J by 3 bases, and 9 bases separated the two germline ends. The CDR3 contains 12 residues. The CDR3 is CASSIQIYEQYF. The CDR3 DNA sequence: TGTGCCAGCAGCATTCAGATCTACGAGCAGTACTTC.

The genes are TRBV7-2 and TRBJ2-7, with D unresolved. The length of the CDR3 is 14 residues. Germline V gene lookup returns CDR1 SGHTA and CDR2 FQGNSA. The germline V and J ends were trimmed by 1 base and 5 bases, with 12 bases remaining between them. CDR3 in amino acids: CASSLEGIDDEQYF. CDR3 sequence (DNA): TGTGCCAGCAGCTTAGAGGGTATTGACGACGAGCAGTACTTC.

This clonotype was recorded a few times. This rearrangement joins TRBV28 to TRBJ2-7; TRBD1 matches 8 bases. The CDR3 is 13 amino acids. The germline V gene has CDR1 MDHEN and CDR2 SYDVKM. V lost 5 bases, J lost 5 bases, and 5 bases stayed unmatched. In DNA, the CDR3 is TGTGCCAGCAGTCCGGGACAGGAAAACGAGCAGTACTTC. Encoded protein: CASSPGQENEQYF.

This clonotype was seen repeatedly, ten times or more. CDR3 DNA: TGTGCCAGCAGTGAAAGGGGGAACACTGAAGCTTTCTTT. Its translation: CASSERGNTEAFF. The V call is TRBV25-1, the J call TRBJ1-1; D possibly corresponds to TRBD1 (5 bases). The CDR3 totals 13 residues. The V gene's germline CDR1 is MGHDK and CDR2 SYGVNS. V shed 2 bases and J shed 1 base, with 5 bases lying between them.